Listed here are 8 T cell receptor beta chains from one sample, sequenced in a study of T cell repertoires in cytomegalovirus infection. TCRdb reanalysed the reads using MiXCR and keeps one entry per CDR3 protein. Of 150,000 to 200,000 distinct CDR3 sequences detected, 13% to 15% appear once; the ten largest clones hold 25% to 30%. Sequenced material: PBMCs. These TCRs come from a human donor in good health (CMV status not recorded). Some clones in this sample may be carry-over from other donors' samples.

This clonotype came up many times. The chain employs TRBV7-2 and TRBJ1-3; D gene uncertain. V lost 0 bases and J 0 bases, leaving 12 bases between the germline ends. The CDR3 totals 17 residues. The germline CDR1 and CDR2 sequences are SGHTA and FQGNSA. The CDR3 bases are TGTGCCAGCAGCTTAGCAGGGCCGCTCTACTCTGGAAACACCATATATTTT. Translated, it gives CASSLAGPLYSGNTIYF.

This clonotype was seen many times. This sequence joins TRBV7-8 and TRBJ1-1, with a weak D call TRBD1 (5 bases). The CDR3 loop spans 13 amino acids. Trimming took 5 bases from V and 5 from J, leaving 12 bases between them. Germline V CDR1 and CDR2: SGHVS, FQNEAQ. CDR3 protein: CASSMGPRTEAFF. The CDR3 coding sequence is TGTGCCAGCAGCATGGGGCCGCGGACTGAAGCTTTCTTT.

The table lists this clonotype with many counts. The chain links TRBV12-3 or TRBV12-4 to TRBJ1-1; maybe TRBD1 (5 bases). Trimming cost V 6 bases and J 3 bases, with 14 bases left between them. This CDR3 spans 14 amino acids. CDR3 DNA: TGTGCCAGCAGGCTGACAGAATCTTACACTGAAGCTTTCTTT. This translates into CASRLTESYTEAFF.

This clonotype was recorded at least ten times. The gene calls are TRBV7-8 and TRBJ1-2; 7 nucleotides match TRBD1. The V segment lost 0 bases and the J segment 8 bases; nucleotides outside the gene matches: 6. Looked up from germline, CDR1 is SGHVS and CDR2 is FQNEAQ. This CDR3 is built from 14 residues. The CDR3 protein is CASSLAETGIGYTF. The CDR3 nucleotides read TGTGCCAGCAGCTTAGCAGAGACAGGGATCGGCTACACCTTC.

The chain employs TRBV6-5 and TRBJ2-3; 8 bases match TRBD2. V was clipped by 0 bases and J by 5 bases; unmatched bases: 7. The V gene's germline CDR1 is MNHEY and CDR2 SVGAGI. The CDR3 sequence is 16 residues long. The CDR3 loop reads CASSYSPAGALDTQYF. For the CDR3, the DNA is TGTGCCAGCAGTTACTCCCCAGCGGGAGCATTAGATACGCAGTATTTT.

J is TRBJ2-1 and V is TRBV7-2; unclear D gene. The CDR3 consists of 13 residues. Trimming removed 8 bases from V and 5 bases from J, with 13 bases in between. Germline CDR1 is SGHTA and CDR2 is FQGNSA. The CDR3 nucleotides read TGTGCCAGCTCCTTGTCCCGGAACAATGAGCAGTTCTTC. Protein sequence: CASSLSRNNEQFF.

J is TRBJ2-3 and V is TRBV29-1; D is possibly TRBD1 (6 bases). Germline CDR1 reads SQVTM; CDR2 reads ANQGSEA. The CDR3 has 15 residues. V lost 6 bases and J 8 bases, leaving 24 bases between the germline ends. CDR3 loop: CSVFPPGRSQGTQYF. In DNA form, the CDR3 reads TGCAGCGTCTTTCCCCCGGGACGCTCACAGGGTACGCAGTATTTT.

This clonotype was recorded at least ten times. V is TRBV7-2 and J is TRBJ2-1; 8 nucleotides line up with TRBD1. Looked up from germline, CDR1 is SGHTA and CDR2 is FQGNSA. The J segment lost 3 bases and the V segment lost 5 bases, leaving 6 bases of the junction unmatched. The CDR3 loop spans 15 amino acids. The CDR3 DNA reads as TGTGCCAGCAGCCCAGGACAGGGAATCTACAATGAGCAGTTCTTC. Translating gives CASSPGQGIYNEQFF.